This entry lists 21 T cell receptor beta chains sequenced from one sample in a study of human T cells and chemical hapten exposure. Time point given: patch test 2, 6 weeks after DPC sensitization. Documented treatment: therapeutic diphenylcyclopropenone sensitization with weekly scalp DPC. In TCRdb, the RACE reads were re-called with MiXCR into one record per CDR3 protein. Altogether some 350,000 distinct CDR3 sequences are present, roughly 6% being singletons, with the ten largest covering less than 6.5%. This material consisted of whole blood, taken in connection with sensitization to the hapten diphenylcyclopropenone (DPC). The receptors here all came from a woman aged 18 to 35 with alopecia areata. Some clones in this sample may be carry-over from other donors' samples.

This clonotype was counted ten times or more. DNA for the CDR3: TGTGCCAGCAGTTTATCAGGACAGGGCTATGGCTACACCTTC. Its translation: CASSLSGQGYGYTF. This chain connects TRBV27 to TRBJ1-2; 8 bases are shared with TRBD1. This CDR3 has 14 residues. CDR1 is MNHEY, CDR2 SMNVEV, per germline (reference sequence). Trimming took 0 bases from V and 4 from J; bases not matched to a gene: 1.

The chain employs TRBV5-1 and TRBJ2-7; the D gene is possibly TRBD1 (6 bases). This CDR3 spans 13 amino acids. Germline CDR1 and CDR2: SGHRS and YFSETQ. Trimming removed 5 bases from V and 2 bases from J, with 11 bases in between. The CDR3 here is CASRPDSTYEQYF. CDR3 in DNA: TGCGCCAGCAGACCGGACAGCACCTACGAGCAGTACTTC. The full variable domain, rest sourced from reference TRBV5-1 and TRBJ2-7, is KAGVTQTPRYLIKTRGQQVTLSCSPISGHRSVSWYQQTPGQGLQFLFEYFSETQRNKGNFPGRFSGRQFSNSRSEMNVSTLELGDSALYLCASRPDSTYEQYFGPGTRLTVT.

The J gene is TRBJ1-1, the V gene TRBV3-1; 10 bases align to TRBD1. Germline V gives CDR1 LGHDT, CDR2 YNNKEL (reference sequence). The CDR3 is 15 amino acids. Trimming at V came to 2 bases and at J to 10 bases, leaving 10 bases not matched to a gene. As DNA, the CDR3 is TGTGCCAGCAGCCAACGTGGGACAGGGGAATCAGGAGCTTTCTTT. Its translation is CASSQRGTGESGAFF. The complete variable domain, with remaining parts taken from reference TRBV3-1 and TRBJ1-1, reads DTAVSQTPKYLVTQMGNDKSIKCEQNLGHDTMYWYKQDSKKFLKIMFSYNNKELIINETVPNRFSPKSPDKAHLNLHINSLELGDSAVYFCASSQRGTGESGAFFGQGTRLTVV.

This clonotype was recorded a few times. The chain's CDR3 is CASSQRGGRADTQYF. In DNA, the CDR3 is TGTGCCAGCAGCCAACGAGGGGGTCGGGCAGATACGCAGTATTTT. The chain uses TRBV3-1 and TRBJ2-3; possible D gene TRBD1, 6 bases. The CDR3 spans 15 residues. Trimming stripped 2 bases from V and 4 bases from J, with 13 bases between. Germline values: CDR1 LGHDT, CDR2 YNNKEL (reference sequence).

The chain is built from TRBV7-2 and TRBJ1-5, with 8 bases that match TRBD1. V shed 5 bases and J 1 base; nucleotides not matched to a gene: 4. CDR3 length equals 15 residues. Germline loops: CDR1 SGHTA, CDR2 FQGNSA. CDR3 residues: CASSGQGLSNQPQHF. As DNA, the CDR3 is TGTGCCAGCAGCGGACAGGGCCTGAGCAATCAGCCCCAGCATTTT.

The rearrangement uses TRBV29-1 and TRBJ2-7; the D gene is possibly TRBD2 (5 bases). The CDR3 runs to 12 residues. V lost 1 base and J lost 5, with 9 bases in between. Germline V gene sequence: CDR1 SQVTM, CDR2 ANQGSEA. The CDR3 protein is CSVEAGLDEQYF. CDR3 sequence (DNA): TGCAGCGTTGAAGCGGGGTTGGACGAGCAGTACTTC.

This clonotype was observed many times. The chain carries TRBV9 and TRBJ1-1; D call uncertain. The CDR3 is 13 residues long. The germline V and J ends were trimmed by 2 bases and 0 bases, with 5 bases remaining between them. Germline V gives CDR1 SGDLS, CDR2 YYNGEE. CDR3 loop: CASSVLMNTEAFF. The CDR3 region has the DNA TGTGCCAGCAGCGTTCTCATGAACACTGAAGCTTTCTTT.

This clonotype has more than one count but fewer than ten. This chain connects TRBV4-3 to TRBJ2-1; 10 bases are a match to TRBD2. Germline CDR1 reads LGHNA; CDR2 reads YSLEER. The CDR3 runs 15 residues. The ends lost 5 bases at V and 5 bases at J; junction bases unmatched: 6. The CDR3 is CASSISGGANNEQFF. CDR3 bases: TGCGCCAGCAGCATAAGCGGGGGGGCAAACAATGAGCAGTTCTTC.

The rearrangement joins TRBV4-3 to TRBJ2-2; D remains ambiguous. Trimming pared 0 bases from V and 2 bases from J, leaving 7 bases between. The CDR3 sequence is 15 residues long. Germline V gene lookup returns CDR1 LGHNA and CDR2 YSLEER. Here the CDR3 DNA reads TGCGCCAGCAGCCAAGATTCGGCCAACACCGGGGAGCTGTTTTTT. Amino acid sequence: CASSQDSANTGELFF.

A few counts support this clonotype. The chain joins TRBV4-1 to TRBJ1-1; tentative D call: TRBD1 (5 bases). V lost 0 bases and J 4 bases, leaving 15 bases between the germline ends. This CDR3 is 16 amino acids long. In germline, CDR1 is MGHRA, CDR2 YSYEKL. The CDR3 DNA reads as TGCGCCAGCAGCCAAGATCCGGCAGGAAGGGGCACTGAAGCTTTCTTT. Translated: CASSQDPAGRGTEAFF.

This clonotype was detected many times. J is TRBJ1-6 and V is TRBV6-2 or TRBV6-3; maybe TRBD1 (5 bases). Trimming pared 7 bases from V and 14 bases from J, leaving 18 bases between. The CDR3 consists of 13 residues. Looked up from germline, CDR1 is MNHEY and CDR2 is SVGEGT. CDR3 region: CASINRDAWTLHF. DNA of the CDR3: TGTGCCAGCATTAACCGGGACGCTTGGACCCTCCACTTT.

The chain combines TRBV5-5 with TRBJ2-7; D is possibly TRBD1 or TRBD2 (5 bases each). The length of the CDR3 is 16 residues. Looked up from germline, CDR1 is SGHKS and CDR2 is YYEKEE (reference sequence). Trimming took 1 base from V and 9 from J, leaving 23 bases between them. In nucleotides, the CDR3 is TGTGCCAGCAGCTTGAACCCCCCCGGGACCGGCATTTGGCAGTACTTC. As protein: CASSLNPPGTGIWQYF. The full variable domain, rest sourced from reference TRBV5-5 and TRBJ2-7, is DAGVTQSPTHLIKTRGQQVTLRCSPISGHKSVSWYQQVLGQGPQFIFQYYEKEERGRGNFPDRFSARQFPNYSSELNVNALLLGDSALYLCASSLNPPGTGIWQYFGPGTRLTVT.

This clonotype was detected many times. Here the CDR3 reads CSGVRPTSTEAFF. The CDR3 DNA reads as TGCAGCGGGGTGAGGCCTACCTCCACTGAAGCTTTCTTT. The J gene is TRBJ1-1, the V gene TRBV29-1; D uncertain. The V and J ends lost 7 bases and 4 bases respectively, with 16 bases between them. The V gene's germline CDR1 is SQVTM and CDR2 ANQGSEA. The CDR3 spans 13 residues. Filled out from reference TRBV29-1 and TRBJ1-1, the complete variable domain reads SAVISQKPSRDICQRGTSLTIQCQVDSQVTMMFWYRQQPGQSLTLIATANQGSEATYESGFVIDKFPISRPNLTFSTLTVSNMSPEDSSIYLCSGVRPTSTEAFFGQGTRLTVV.

This clonotype occurred a few times. The chain combines TRBV7-9 with TRBJ2-2, with TRBD1 matching 7 bases. Germline trimming cut 4 bases from V and 1 base from J; bases unmatched to any gene: 6. The CDR3 length is 16 residues. Germline assignment: CDR1 SEHNR and CDR2 FQNEAQ (reference sequence). In DNA form, the CDR3 reads TGTGCCAGCAGCTACCGACAGGGAGTGAACACCGGGGAGCTGTTTTTT. Amino acid sequence: CASSYRQGVNTGELFF.

In this sample, this clonotype turned up many times. The J gene is TRBJ2-7, the V gene TRBV7-9; a possible D gene is TRBD2 (7 bases). CDR1 and CDR2 (germline): SEHNR, FQNEAQ (reference sequence). The CDR3 contains 14 residues. Trimming stripped 5 bases from V and 2 bases from J, with 13 bases between. CDR3 region: CASSPPGGPYEQYF. The CDR3 nucleotides read TGTGCCAGCAGCCCGCCCGGGGGGCCCTACGAGCAGTACTTC.

This clonotype was observed many times. This rearrangement joins TRBV25-1 to TRBJ2-7, with D perhaps matching TRBD2 (5 bases). The V and J ends lost 4 bases and 1 base respectively, with 14 bases between them. The CDR3 has 15 residues. Germline CDR1 reads MGHDK; CDR2 reads SYGVNS. CDR3 DNA sequence: TGTGCCAGCAGTGGAACAGCCGGGGATTCCTACGAGCAGTACTTC. It translates to CASSGTAGDSYEQYF.

This clonotype was detected many times. This rearrangement joins TRBV7-9 to TRBJ1-4; D call uncertain. V was cut by 6 bases and J by 7 bases, with 9 bases left in between. The CDR3 sequence is 12 residues long. Germline V lookup: CDR1 SEHNR, CDR2 FQNEAQ (reference sequence). The CDR3 reads CASRTPGEKLFF. The CDR3 region has the DNA TGTGCCAGCAGGACCCCCGGTGAAAAACTGTTTTTT.

The sample holds many counts of this clonotype. The chain combines TRBV12-3 or TRBV12-4 with TRBJ1-1, with 8 bases fitting TRBD1. This CDR3 comprises 18 residues. The V gene end was trimmed by 6 bases and the J gene end by 0 bases; junction bases not matched to a gene: 15. The CDR3 here is CASSRPGQGVIMNTEAFF. The CDR3, as DNA: TGTGCCAGCAGCCGCCCAGGACAGGGAGTTATCATGAACACTGAAGCTTTCTTT.

This clonotype was seen at least ten times. The chain is built from TRBV3-1 and TRBJ2-3; D is ambiguous. The CDR3 has 12 amino acids. The germline V gene has CDR1 LGHDT and CDR2 YNNKEL (reference sequence). Trimming shortened V by 2 bases and J by 3 bases, and 3 bases separated the two germline ends. The CDR3 reads CASSQPTDTQYF. The CDR3 DNA reads as TGTGCCAGCAGCCAACCGACAGATACGCAGTATTTT.

This clonotype was observed many times. The gene calls are TRBV4-1 and TRBJ2-1; TRBD2 matches 9 bases. Unmatched junction bases numbered 10, after V lost 1 base and J lost 6 bases. The germline gives CDR1 MGHRA, CDR2 YSYEKL. This CDR3 is built from 17 residues. CDR3 in amino acids: CASSQGSARGGPNEQFF. In nucleotides, the CDR3 is TGCGCCAGCAGCCAAGGGTCTGCGCGGGGGGGACCCAATGAGCAGTTCTTC.

V and J are TRBV3-1 and TRBJ2-1, with D unresolved. The germline V gene encodes CDR1 LGHDT and CDR2 YNNKEL (reference sequence). There are 15 residues in the CDR3. With 0 bases removed from V and 8 bases from J, the gap between germline ends came to 14 bases. The CDR3 coding sequence is TGTGCCAGCAGCCAAGACCGCATTAGCATCTATGAGCAGTTCTTC. Encoded protein: CASSQDRISIYEQFF.